This entry describes one TCR beta chain. The V gene end was trimmed by 4 bases and the J gene end by 3 bases; junction bases not matched to a gene: 3. This CDR3 is built from 13 residues. CDR1 is SGHRS, CDR2 YFSETQ, per germline. This sample's TCRbeta library carried unique molecular identifier barcodes. TCRdb recomputed calls from the PCR reads with MiXCR, one row per CDR3 protein. The sample has roughly 500,000 distinct CDR3 sequences; under 15% are singletons. These data originate in a study of T-cell reconstitution after alpha-beta-depleted transplantation in children. This TCR derives from a human donor who donated a stem cell graft to a child with combined immunodeficiency. This chain joins TRBV5-1 and TRBJ1-1, with 7 bases fitting TRBD1. The starting material was PBMCs from the stem cell graft donor, obtained from the stem cell graft. CDR3: CASSPGTDTEAFF. In nucleotides, the CDR3 is TGCGCCAGCAGCCCCGGGACAGACACTGAAGCTTTCTTT.